A selection of T cell receptor beta chains follows, all from one sample in a study of T-cell reconstitution after alpha-beta-depleted transplantation in children. TCRdb independently ran MiXCR on the PCR reads; one entry per CDR3 protein. Of approximately 490,000 distinct CDR3 sequences listed, 8% to 11% are singletons. The starting material was PBMCs, obtained before TCRalphabeta/CD19-depleted stem cell transplant. The receptors here all came from a child younger than 10 with inherited bone marrow failure, due to receive a stem cell transplant. Each CDR3 is given with its conserved first and last residue. A D gene is named only where the DNA matches it firmly. Size is stated for part of the rows, as once, few or many counts, or as a class when the clone is expanded.

d_call,clone_size,j_call,v_call,cdr3_aa,cdr3_nt
TRBD1,many,TRBJ2-5,TRBV20-1,CSAAWTGQETQYF,TGCAGTGCTGCCTGGACAGGCCAAGAGACCCAGTACTTC
-,-,TRBJ2-6,TRBV20-1,CSAPDGTSGANVLTF,TGCAGTGCTCCGGACGGAACCTCTGGGGCCAACGTCCTGACTTTC
TRBD2,-,TRBJ2-2,TRBV6-2/TRBV6-3,CASSPGTSGSENTGELFF,TGTGCCAGCAGTCCCGGGACTAGCGGGAGCGAGAACACCGGGGAGCTGTTTTTT
-,many,TRBJ2-1,TRBV6-5,CASSYSGRREQFF,TGTGCCAGCAGTTACTCGGGGCGTCGCGAGCAGTTCTTC
-,many,TRBJ1-2,TRBV5-1,CASSSQTGGYGYTF,TGCGCCAGCAGCTCCCAGACAGGAGGCTATGGCTACACCTTC
-,many,TRBJ1-2,TRBV27,CASSFSSRSYGYTF,TGTGCCAGCAGTTTCTCCAGCAGGAGCTATGGCTACACCTTC
TRBD1,many,TRBJ2-6,TRBV15,CATSRDRGGAGANVLTF,TGTGCCACCAGCAGAGATAGAGGGGGCGCTGGGGCCAACGTCCTGACTTTC
-,many,TRBJ1-2,TRBV5-1,CASSPDSFGGYGYTF,TGCGCCAGCAGCCCGGACAGTTTTGGGGGCTATGGCTACACCTTC
-,-,TRBJ2-1,TRBV6-5,CASSYGTRWRHNEQFF,TGTGCCAGCAGTTACGGGACTCGGTGGCGGCACAATGAGCAGTTCTTC
-,many,TRBJ2-7,TRBV12-3/TRBV12-4,CASTPGQPNRGQYF,TGTGCCAGCACCCCCGGACAGCCAAACCGGGGGCAGTACTTC
-,many,TRBJ2-7,TRBV20-1,CRVRDGTYEQYF,TGCAGGGTCCGGGACGGAACCTACGAGCAGTACTTC
TRBD2,many,TRBJ2-1,TRBV29-1,CSVAWREGYNEQFF,TGCAGCGTTGCTTGGCGGGAGGGGTACAATGAGCAGTTCTTC
TRBD1,few,TRBJ1-5,TRBV19,CASSKSPGQGAGRGNQPQHF,TGTGCCAGTAGTAAATCCCCGGGACAGGGGGCTGGTAGGGGCAATCAGCCCCAGCATTTT
TRBD2,-,TRBJ2-6,TRBV20-1,CSARVSGNSGANVLTF,TGCAGTGCTAGAGTTAGCGGGAACTCTGGGGCCAACGTCCTGACTTTC
TRBD1,few,TRBJ2-7,TRBV27,CASRPSGQGAGEQYF,TGTGCCAGCAGACCGTCGGGACAGGGGGCGGGCGAGCAGTACTTC
TRBD1,few,TRBJ1-1,TRBV20-1,CSARDPGTGKGNTEAFF,TGCAGTGCTAGGGACCCCGGGACAGGGAAAGGGAACACTGAAGCTTTCTTT
-,-,TRBJ2-7,TRBV6-5,CASFGRGRYF,TGTGCCAGCTTCGGGAGAGGGCGTTACTTC
-,many,TRBJ2-1,TRBV29-1,CSVEEGTTLSYNEQFF,TGCAGCGTTGAAGAAGGGACGACCCTCTCCTACAATGAGCAGTTCTTC
TRBD2,many,TRBJ2-5,TRBV29-1,CSVDGGRETQYF,TGCAGCGTTGACGGGGGGAGAGAGACCCAGTACTTC
-,-,TRBJ2-7,TRBV7-6,CASSFAPGHNGYEQYF,TGTGCCAGCAGCTTTGCCCCGGGACATAATGGCTACGAGCAGTACTTC